The sequence of this T cell receptor (beta chain) was determined in a study of T cells in Graves' hyperthyroidism and ophthalmopathy (dated by TCRdb to about 2019). Study-level background: Peripheral blood samples were taken at the time of initial diagnosis, prior to any treatment. To identify distinguishing TCR V-J signatures, a discovery cohort of 100 patients was used, comprising 40 to 45 with Graves' ophthalmopathy and 55 to 65 with stable Graves' hyperthyroidism. An independent validation cohort of around 19 hyperthyroidism patients and some 15 patients who later progressed to ophthalmopathy tested prospective prediction of ophthalmopathy. The 75 to 100 discovery patients were randomly split 7:3 into training and test sets. The study also compared thyroid tissue and blood T-cell repertoires from a handful of Graves' hyperthyroidism patients. Following sampling, methimazole starting at 30 mg daily was given to hyperthyroidism patients, and high-dose intravenous methylprednisolone was given to ophthalmopathy patients. According to the paper, TCR Vbeta CDR3 sequencing was carried out on about 140 peripheral blood samples, which came from fewer than 50 ophthalmopathy, about 75 hyperthyroidism and about 17 progressor patients. The investigation overall reported the following: Most expanded thyroid clonotypes (frequency above 0.001) were also detected in blood, a finding suggesting that blood repertoires may reflect thyroid immune responses. Sample size was not statistically predetermined, and investigators were not blinded to group allocation. During validation, the model predicted progression to ophthalmopathy a median of about 5.9 months ahead of onset, with around 70% sensitivity and roughly 72% specificity. A 13 V-J signature model separated ophthalmopathy from stable hyperthyroidism, with roughly 88% sensitivity and roughly 81% specificity in cross-validation and 80%/75% in testing.

The TCR beta CDR3 regions were amplified from RNA transcripts. For the first round of RT-PCR on the TCR CDR3, the HTBI primer set was used together with the Qiagen OneStep RT-PCR kit. A second multiplex PCR round built the libraries, followed by size selection and purification. Sequencing of the libraries was done on an Illumina HiSeq2000 using paired-end 100 bp reads. On the authors' methods: SOAPnuke was used to process the raw data, removing reads that contained adapters or uncalled bases, had a mean Phred below 15, or lacked an exact match to the constant primer or identifier. High-quality paired reads were merged using COPE v1.2.5, and each unique nucleotide sequence was defined as a clonotype. MiTCR v1.1 was used to align clonotypes to the IMGT TRBV, TRBD and TRBJ reference segments. The analysis was restricted to V-J combinations with a frequency above 0.0001, which together covered approximately 99% of the repertoires. A TCS score was defined as the ratio between F50 (clonal expansion) and ExV (chaos), using BLOSUM62-based TCRdist between CDR3 peptides within each V-J. Welch's t-statistics and random forest reduced roughly 500 V-J features to 10 to 15, which were used in a naive Bayes classifier (R e1071). TCRdb itself trimmed the public reads at Q25 with fastp, ran MiXCR and retained productive beta chains. Each CDR3 protein gets just one entry, which takes the most common genes and DNA from the rows behind it. TCRdb's processing, not the study's, gives the V and J calls here. This sample is represented by about 560,000 distinct CDR3 sequences; over 15% of them were singletons. The ten largest clones capture under 20% of the sample.

As to this clonotype: The clone's antigen remains unknown. No qualities accompany the bases; no much larger clone lies one base away.

Cut back by 5 bases and 2 bases, the V and J ends lie 16 bases apart. The CDR3 numbers 15 residues from cysteine through phenylalanine. The DNA shown is the 45-base CDR3, in frame from base 1. The germline V gene (reference sequence) supplies CDR1 LNHDA and CDR2 SQIVND. A patient counted as having stable Graves' hyperthyroidism if no progression to ophthalmopathy occurred over 18 months of follow-up. Hyperthyroidism patients were newly diagnosed, had a disease duration of under 2 months, and were aged 18 to 65 years. Exclusion was applied to patients with uncontrolled infections, other autoimmune diseases, pregnancy or lactation. Diagnoses were established on the basis of clinical symptoms, serum thyroxine and TRAb, thyroid ultrasound, and orbital computed tomography. PBMCs were isolated from roughly 10 ml of fresh peripheral blood by Ficoll-Paque density gradient centrifugation. Total RNA was extracted with Trizol reagent, and quality was checked on an Agilent 2100 Bioanalyzer.

Rearrangement joined TRBV19 to TRBJ2-7, with the D call perhaps TRBD1 or TRBD2, each one matching 5 bases. Sequencing input: blood. This receptor was taken from a woman aged 18-30 years with Graves' hyperthyroidism. The nucleotide sequence reads TGTGCCAGTAGTGTTGGGGACGGACACCCCTACGAGCAGTACTTC. Its protein product is CASSVGDGHPYEQYF.